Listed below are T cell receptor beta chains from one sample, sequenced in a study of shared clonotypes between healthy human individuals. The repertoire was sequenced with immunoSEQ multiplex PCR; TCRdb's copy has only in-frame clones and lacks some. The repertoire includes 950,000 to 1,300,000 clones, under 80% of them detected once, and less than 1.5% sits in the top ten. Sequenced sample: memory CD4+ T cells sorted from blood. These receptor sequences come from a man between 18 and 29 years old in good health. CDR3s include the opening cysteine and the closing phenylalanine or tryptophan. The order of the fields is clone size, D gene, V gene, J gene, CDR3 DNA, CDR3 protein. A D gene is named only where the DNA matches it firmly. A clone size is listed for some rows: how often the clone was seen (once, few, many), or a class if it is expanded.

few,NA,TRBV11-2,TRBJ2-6,TGTGCCAGCAGCCAAAACAGGGCTGGGGCCAACGTCCTGACTTTC,CASSQNRAGANVLTF
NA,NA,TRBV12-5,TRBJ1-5,TGTGCTAGTGGTCTTTACAATTACGATCAGTCCCAGCATTTT,CASGLYNYDQSQHF
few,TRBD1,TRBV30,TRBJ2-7,TGTGCCTGGACCACCGCCGGGACAGGGAAACACGAGCAGTACTTC,CAWTTAGTGKHEQYF
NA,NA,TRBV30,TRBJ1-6,TGTGCCTGTCGGTCGGGACCGGCATCTTCACCCCTCCACTTT,CACRSGPASSPLHF
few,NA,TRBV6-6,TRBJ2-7,TGTGCCAGCAGTTACTCGCAGGGGCGCTCCTACGAGCAGTACTTC,CASSYSQGRSYEQYF
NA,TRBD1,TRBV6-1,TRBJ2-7,TGTGCCAGCAGTGAAGGGACAGGGGGATTGGAGTACTTC,CASSEGTGGLEYF
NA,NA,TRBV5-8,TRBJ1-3,TGTGCCAGCAGCTTGGGGCGGTCTGGAAACACCATATATTTT,CASSLGRSGNTIYF
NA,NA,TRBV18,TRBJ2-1,TGTGCCAGCTCACCACCGTCTGCCTCTCGAGGAAGTGAGCAGTTCTTC,CASSPPSASRGSEQFF
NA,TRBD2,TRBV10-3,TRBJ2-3,TGTGCCATCAGTACTAGCGGGGATAGCACAGATACGCAGTATTTT,CAISTSGDSTDTQYF
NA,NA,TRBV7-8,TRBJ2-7,TGTGCCAGCAGCCAGCGGGGGACAGCCCTTTCCTACGAGCAGTACTTC,CASSQRGTALSYEQYF
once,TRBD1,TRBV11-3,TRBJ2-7,TGTGCCAGCAGTTATCGACAGGGTGAAGTGGTCGAGCAGTACTTC,CASSYRQGEVVEQYF
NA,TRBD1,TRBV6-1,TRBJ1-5,TGTGCCACCAGGACAGGCCCGGTCAATCAGCCCCAGCATTTT,CATRTGPVNQPQHF